Listed here is a single T cell receptor (beta chain). It has no known antigen specificity. No much larger clonotype is one base removed from it; base qualities were not supplied. Libraries were built with PCR. TCRdb lists the instrument as Illumina HiSeq 4000. Bulk TCR libraries were prepared as previously described, using TCR primers listed in Table S5. Purification of total RNA was performed with the Qiagen AllPrep DNA/RNA kit. Reads from multiple sequencing runs of the same library were pooled before analysis. Regarding the original processing steps: Reads were retained only if their TCR constant sequence matched exactly, and those retained reads were trimmed to 150 nt and grouped according to their 12-nt molecular barcodes. Within each barcode group, reads were sub-clustered at a 15% Levenshtein threshold, and quality-weighted consensus sequences were built per RNA molecule. Non-functional sequences were discarded, and so were lower-count sequences lying one edit away from another sequence. Based on fitting two negative binomial distributions, any barcode sub-cluster with under 20% of the maximum read count was discarded. The public reads were run again by TCRdb, first through fastp at Q25 and then through MiXCR, and only productive beta chains were kept. Each CDR3 protein gets just one entry, which takes the most common genes and DNA from the rows behind it. Clone size and V and J calls follow TCRdb, not the original study. This sample has more than 10,000 distinct CDR3 sequences in its table, and around 19% of those were observed once. Under 1.5% of the sample is held by the ten biggest clonotypes.

These data are taken from a study of molecular identifiers for immune sequencing clone quantification listed by TCRdb under 2018. Regarding the research as a whole: For a replicate experiment, RNA from around 20,000 or 99,000 naive CD8 T cells was divided into five aliquots, of which four were sequenced. This methods study benchmarked molecular-identifier clustering-based TCR repertoire sequencing (MIDCIRS) and TCR RNA copy counting, using CD8 T cells to do so.

General study outcomes and caveats: When barcode sub-clustering was omitted, TCR diversity was inflated by chimeric consensus sequences, with chimeras reaching as high as 47%. Highly expanded clone sizes could be underestimated because identical TCR molecules may share a barcode. In CMV-specific effector cells, over 98% of molecules were held by clones above 20 RNA copies, whereas under 1% of molecules were held by such clones in naive cells. Spiked-in Jurkat TCR RNA (around nine copies' worth), which is not part of the donor repertoire, was contained in the naive libraries. Modeling gave about 3 recovered TCR RNA copies per cell versus about ten by digital PCR, implying 25% to 30% capture efficiency. Even against a background of some 1 million naive CD8 T cells, spiked-in Jurkat TCR RNA amounting to a single cell's worth was reported to be detectable.

Naive CD8 T cell libraries were made from approximately 20,000 to 1,000,000 sorted cells using 10%, 30% or 50% of purified RNA. Naive CD8 T cells, defined as CD8+CD4-CCR7+CD45RA+, were FACS-sorted into RLT Plus buffer on a BD FACSAria II. Detection sensitivity was tested by spiking Jurkat RNA equal to about eleven TCR copies' worth into samples containing roughly 18,000-1,000,000 naive CD8 T cells. Enrichment of CD8 T cells was performed with RosetteSep CD8+ T Cell Enrichment Cocktail and Ficoll-Paque, after which ACK red cell lysis was carried out. The CDR3 contains 15 residues, cysteine and phenylalanine counted. Only the CDR3 portion is preserved as DNA: 45 bases, with reading frame beginning at the first base. From a lookup of the germline V gene (reference sequence), CDR1 and CDR2 are DFQATT and SNEGSKA. V and J lose 0 bases and 0 bases, and a span of 12 bases separates them.

The TCR was taken from a human donor in good health. Some libraries in this study had Jurkat cell RNA spiked in. The V gene is TRBV20-1 and the J gene is TRBJ2-7; TRBD2 could be the D gene, as 5 bases match. The sample taken for sequencing was naive CD8+ T cells from blood, with Jurkat cell RNA spiked in. Per the publication, the cell subset or site label means: FACS-sorted CD8+CD4-CCR7+CD45RA+ naive T cells. The nucleotides read TGCAGTGCTAGAGATCTAGCTGTTAGCTCCTACGAGCAGTACTTC. Translated, it gives CSARDLAVSSYEQYF.